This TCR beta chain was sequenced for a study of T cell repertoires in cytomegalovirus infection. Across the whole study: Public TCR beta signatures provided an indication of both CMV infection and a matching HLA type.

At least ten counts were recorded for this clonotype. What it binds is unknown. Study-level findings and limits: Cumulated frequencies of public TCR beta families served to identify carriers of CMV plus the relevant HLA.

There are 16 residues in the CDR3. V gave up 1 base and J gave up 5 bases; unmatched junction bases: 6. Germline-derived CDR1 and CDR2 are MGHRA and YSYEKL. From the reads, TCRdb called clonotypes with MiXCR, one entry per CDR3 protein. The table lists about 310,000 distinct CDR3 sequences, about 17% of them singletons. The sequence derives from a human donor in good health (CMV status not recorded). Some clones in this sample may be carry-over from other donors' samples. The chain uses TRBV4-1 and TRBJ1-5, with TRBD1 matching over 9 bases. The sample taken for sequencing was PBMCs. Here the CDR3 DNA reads TGCGCCAGCAGCCAAGGGGACAGGGAAATCGATCAGCCCCAGCATTTT. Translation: CASSQGDREIDQPQHF.